This T cell receptor (beta chain) was retrieved from a study of T-cell reconstitution after alpha-beta-depleted transplantation in children. CDR3 length: 13 residues. In this sample, this clonotype turned up a few times. A junction end diverges from the germline sequence, so it may reflect a read error. For TCRbeta, the library was prepared with unique molecular identifiers. TCRdb called the PCR reads again in MiXCR, with one record for every CDR3 protein. The table includes roughly 500,000 distinct CDR3 sequences, about 16% detected once. The clonotype originates from a human donor who donated a stem cell graft to a child with acute lymphoblastic leukemia. The specimen comprised PBMCs from the stem cell graft donor, sampled from the stem cell graft. This rearrangement joins TRBV12-3 or TRBV12-4 to TRBJ1-2; TRBD1 is a possible D gene (6 bases). CDR3 amino acids: CASSALGALPLIF. For the CDR3, the DNA is TGTGCCAGCAGTGCGCTGGGGGCCCTTCCGCTTATCTTC.